Listed below are T cell receptor beta chains from one sample, sequenced in a study of blood T cell repertoires in COVID-19. Profiled with immunoSEQ multiplex PCR; TCRdb holds only in-frame clones, not every one. The sample lists about 150,000 clones, 85% to 90% seen once, with roughly 2.5% in the top ten. Sequenced sample: peripheral blood. The receptors shown here come from a man in his forties or fifties with active COVID-19. Each CDR3 is given with its conserved first and last residue. The D gene is left open where the match is weak. Rows may omit the clone size; those that give it use once, few, many or a size class.

d_gene	v_gene	abundance	j_gene	CDR3nt	CDR3aa
TRBD2	TRBV9	-	TRBJ2-1	TGTGCCAGCCGAGGGAGCGGGGGAGGAGAATCCTACAATGAGCAGTTCTTC	CASRGSGGGESYNEQFF
TRBD2	TRBV30	-	TRBJ2-5	TGTGCCTGGAGTGTAACAGCGGGGATCCAAGAGACCCAGTACTTC	CAWSVTAGIQETQYF
-	TRBV14	-	TRBJ2-7	TGTGCCAGCAGCCGCAGGGGGGCCTCTGGGGGTTCCGAGCAGTACTTC	CASSRRGASGGSEQYF
TRBD2	TRBV4-2	-	TRBJ2-3	TGTGCCAGCAGCCAAGGTGGGGTAGCGGGGACAGATACGCAGTATTTT	CASSQGGVAGTDTQYF
-	TRBV4-1	-	TRBJ2-7	TGCGCCAGCAGCCAAGTTGCGGGGAGCTCCTACGAGCAGTACTTC	CASSQVAGSSYEQYF
TRBD1	TRBV5-5	-	TRBJ2-7	TGTGCCAGCAGCTCTTTGGGACAGGGGTACTACGAGCAGTACTTC	CASSSLGQGYYEQYF
TRBD1	TRBV5-1	-	TRBJ1-6	TGCGCCAGCAGCTTGAGACGTTCGGGACAGGGTACCTCACCCCTCCACTTT	CASSLRRSGQGTSPLHF
TRBD1	TRBV27	few	TRBJ1-2	TGTGCCAGCAGATTGGGACAGGTTGGGCACTATGGCTACACCTTC	CASRLGQVGHYGYTF
TRBD2	TRBV7-9	-	TRBJ2-7	TGTGCCAGCAGCTTAGCGGGTAGCGGGGGGTTCTCCTACGAGCAGTACTTC	CASSLAGSGGFSYEQYF
-	TRBV19	-	TRBJ1-2	TGTGCCAGTAGGAGGGGCCAGGGGAACTATGGCTACACCTTC	CASRRGQGNYGYTF
TRBD2	TRBV11-3	-	TRBJ2-5	TGTGCCAGCAGCCTGCGGGGGAAACAAGAGACCCAGTACTTC	CASSLRGKQETQYF
-	TRBV18	-	TRBJ2-5	TGTGCCAGCTCACCACCGGGTAGCCTAGAGACCCAGTACTTC	CASSPPGSLETQYF
TRBD1	TRBV11-2	-	TRBJ2-5	TGTGCCAGCAGCTTAGATTGGAAGGGGGCTGGGGAGACCCAGTACTTC	CASSLDWKGAGETQYF
TRBD1	TRBV4-1	-	TRBJ1-1	TGCGCCAGCAGCCACAACAGGGGGCGCGACACTGAAGCTTTCTTT	CASSHNRGRDTEAFF
-	TRBV12-3/TRBV12-4	-	TRBJ1-5	TGTGCCAGCGGCCCCGGCAATCAGCCCCAGCATTTT	CASGPGNQPQHF
-	TRBV27	-	TRBJ1-3	TGTGCCAGCAGTGGGAGGACCTCTGGAAACACCATATATTTT	CASSGRTSGNTIYF
-	TRBV11-2	once	TRBJ2-7	TGTGCCAGCAGCTTAGGGTTAAGACACATCCCTTCCTACGAGCAGTACTTC	CASSLGLRHIPSYEQYF
-	TRBV15	-	TRBJ2-3	TGTGCCACCAGCAGAGGCCTCCGTCATAGTTCATCTCCAGATACGCAGTATTTT	CATSRGLRHSSSPDTQYF
-	TRBV4-3	-	TRBJ1-4	TGCGCCAGCAGCCAAGAGACGGGGGAAAAACTGTTTTTT	CASSQETGEKLFF
-	TRBV4-2	-	TRBJ2-3	TGTGCCAGCACCCGGAGCTTCGAGGATCGGACGCAGTATTTT	CASTRSFEDRTQYF
-	TRBV4-2	-	TRBJ1-4	TGTGCCAGCAGCCAAAGGCAGGATGCTGAAAAACTGTTTTTT	CASSQRQDAEKLFF
-	TRBV3-1/TRBV3-2	-	TRBJ1-1	TGTGCCAGCAGCCAAGATGTGCTTGAGGGAACTGAAGCTTTCTTT	CASSQDVLEGTEAFF
-	TRBV6-5	-	TRBJ1-2	TGTGCCAGCAGATCTTTTGTGGGGGCGGCTGGCTACACCTTC	CASRSFVGAAGYTF
TRBD2	TRBV4-2	-	TRBJ2-3	TGTGCCAGCAGCCAAGATTGGGGGCGGGGGGGCGCAGATACGCAGTATTTT	CASSQDWGRGGADTQYF
TRBD1	TRBV9	-	TRBJ2-7	TGTGCCAGCAGCACCCGCCCGGGACAGGGGGCCGAGCAGTACTTC	CASSTRPGQGAEQYF
TRBD1	TRBV30	-	TRBJ1-1	TGTGCCTGGAACCCGGGACAGGTGAACACTGAAGCTTTCTTT	CAWNPGQVNTEAFF
TRBD2	TRBV5-1	-	TRBJ2-3	TGCGCCAGCAGCTTGGAATTGACGGGGGGTAACACAGATACGCAGTATTTT	CASSLELTGGNTDTQYF
-	TRBV19	-	TRBJ1-1	TGTGCCAGTAGTTGGGCAGCTCGAGGGATGAACACTGAAGCTTTCTTT	CASSWAARGMNTEAFF
-	TRBV4-3	-	TRBJ1-1	TGCGCCAGCAGCCAAGATCTATCAGGCGGGGGAAACACTGAAGCTTTCTTT	CASSQDLSGGGNTEAFF
-	TRBV27	-	TRBJ2-1	TGTGCCAGCAGTCCACCAACGACCCACAGGCCCAATGAGCAGTTCTTC	CASSPPTTHRPNEQFF
-	TRBV30	-	TRBJ1-1	TGTGCCTGGAGTCCGACACGGGAAGCTTTCTTT	CAWSPTREAFF
TRBD2	TRBV10-3	-	TRBJ2-2	TGTGCCATCCGCGGGGGGGGTAACACCGGGGAGCTGTTTTTT	CAIRGGGNTGELFF
-	TRBV7-2	few	TRBJ1-5	TGTGCCAGCAGCGTCACCGGGACACCAGTTCAGCCCCAGCATTTT	CASSVTGTPVQPQHF
-	TRBV29-1	-	TRBJ2-2	TGCAGCGTTGATGTCCAGGGGAACACCGGGGAGCTGTTTTTT	CSVDVQGNTGELFF
-	TRBV12-3/TRBV12-4	-	TRBJ1-6	TGTGCCAGCAGACTTACAGGAGATTCACCCCTCCACTTT	CASRLTGDSPLHF
TRBD1	TRBV3-1/TRBV3-2	-	TRBJ1-2	TGTGCCAGCAGCCACCTGGACAGGGTCTATGGCTACACCTTC	CASSHLDRVYGYTF
-	TRBV15	-	TRBJ2-1	TGTGCCACCAGCAGATACGGGGGATCCAATGAGCAGTTCTTC	CATSRYGGSNEQFF
-	TRBV5-4	-	TRBJ1-4	TGTGCCAGCAGCTTGGCGGAGGCAGGAGGGGAAAAACTGTTTTTT	CASSLAEAGGEKLFF
-	TRBV30	-	TRBJ2-2	TGTGCCTGGAGAAGGGGGTACGCGGGCGGCTGGAACACCGGGGAGCTGTTTTTT	CAWRRGYAGGWNTGELFF
-	TRBV7-2	-	TRBJ1-5	TGTGCCAGCAGCTCCTATAATAATCAGCCCCAGCATTTT	CASSSYNNQPQHF
-	TRBV6-6	-	TRBJ2-3	TGTGCCAGCAGTTACGGGGCGCCGGGCACAGATACGCAGTATTTT	CASSYGAPGTDTQYF
-	TRBV6-5	-	TRBJ1-5	TGTGCCAGCAGCGACAACAGGGGCAATCAGCCCCAGCATTTT	CASSDNRGNQPQHF
-	TRBV18	-	TRBJ2-7	TGTGCCAGCTCACCACCCGGGGAGACCGAGCAGTACTTC	CASSPPGETEQYF
-	TRBV19	once	TRBJ2-1	TGTGCCAGTAGTAGACCCGGTGGACTCCTAGGTAATGAGCAGTTCTTC	CASSRPGGLLGNEQFF
TRBD2	TRBV6-6	-	TRBJ2-3	TGTGCCAGCAGTTATCCTACTAGCGGGGGGGAAGATACGCAGTATTTT	CASSYPTSGGEDTQYF
TRBD1	TRBV9	-	TRBJ1-2	TGTGCCAGCAGCGTAGGAGGAGAGACAGGGGGCTCCCATGGCTACACCTTC	CASSVGGETGGSHGYTF
-	TRBV7-7	once	TRBJ2-7	TGTGCCAGCAGCTTTATCTCGTTGATAGCCTACGAGCAGTACTTC	CASSFISLIAYEQYF
-	TRBV3-1/TRBV3-2	-	TRBJ1-1	TGTGCCAGCAGTCGGTCGGGGGGGAACACTGAAGCTTTCTTT	CASSRSGGNTEAFF
-	TRBV5-4	few	TRBJ2-1	TGTGCCAGCAGCCCAACTCCCGGGACATGGAATGAGCAGTTCTTC	CASSPTPGTWNEQFF
TRBD2	TRBV6-2/TRBV6-3	-	TRBJ2-5	TGTGCCAGCAGTTACCCCCCCCAGCGGGGGAGGGAAGAGACCCAGTACTTC	CASSYPPQRGREETQYF
TRBD1	TRBV13	-	TRBJ2-2	TGTGCCAGCAGCTTAGAGGGGGCCGGCACCGGGGAGCTGTTTTTT	CASSLEGAGTGELFF
TRBD2	TRBV4-1	-	TRBJ2-3	TGCGCCAGCAGCCAAGGGGTTCCGGGGGGACGCACAGATACGCAGTATTTT	CASSQGVPGGRTDTQYF
-	TRBV6-5	-	TRBJ1-2	TGTGCCAGCAGTTCACGTGGGGGCAGAAACTATGGCTACACCTTC	CASSSRGGRNYGYTF
-	TRBV10-3	-	TRBJ2-1	TGTGCCATCAGAAGGGACTCTCCTTACAATGAGCAGTTCTTC	CAIRRDSPYNEQFF
TRBD1	TRBV6-5	-	TRBJ1-4	TGTGCCAGCAGGACAGGGGGCGCGGGGGAAAAACTGTTTTTT	CASRTGGAGEKLFF
-	TRBV2	once	TRBJ1-4	TGTGCCAGCAGAGTAGACAGTTTCAAACTGTTTTTT	CASRVDSFKLFF
-	TRBV27	-	TRBJ1-1	TGTGCCAGCAGTTTATGGGGGGGTGAAGCTTTCTTT	CASSLWGGEAFF
TRBD1	TRBV2	-	TRBJ1-3	TGTGCCAGCAGTTGGGACAGGGGCCGCTCTGGAAACACCATATATTTT	CASSWDRGRSGNTIYF
TRBD1	TRBV6-2/TRBV6-3	-	TRBJ1-2	TGTGCCAGCAGTTACTCGACAGGGGACCTATATGGCTACACCTTC	CASSYSTGDLYGYTF
TRBD2	TRBV5-1	once	TRBJ2-1	TGCGCCAGCAGCCCTACCGGGAGGAGGGTTGCCTACAATGAGCAGTTCTTC	CASSPTGRRVAYNEQFF